The TCR beta chain under discussion was sequenced for a study of blood T cell repertoires in COVID-19. Whole-study context: Some COVID-19 samples were acute and others convalescent; all came from the United States, Italy and Spain. PBMCs, B-cell-depleted T cells, or T cells were the source of the cDNA or gDNA that made up the material.

The authors' processing: Estimation of nucleated cell counts relied on the amplification of reference gene primers. TCRdb's table, derived via immunoSEQ multiplex PCR, lists solely in-frame clones and lacks some. V, J and clone size were drawn from that table, and D and trimming were deduced from the DNA. The data show over 150,000 clones, around 83% seen once. The CDR3 extends over 13 amino acids. Germline-derived CDR1 and CDR2 are MDHEN and SYDVKM. V dropped 10 bases and J dropped 5 bases, with 17 bases sitting between them. The rearrangement links TRBV28 to TRBJ1-2; D is possibly TRBD1 (5 bases). Sequencing was done on a sample of peripheral blood. The source is a woman aged 55-69 years with acute or convalescent COVID-19. CDR3 coding DNA: TGTGCCAACCAGGGTTCCTCTGGATATGGCTACACCTTC. Amino acid sequence: CANQGSSGYGYTF.